The 5 T cell receptor beta chains presented below share a single source sample, sequenced in a study of blood T cell repertoires in COVID-19. The assay was immunoSEQ multiplex PCR, and TCRdb's table has in-frame clones only and misses some. The top ten clones hold over 2.5% of a sample with 220,000 or so clones, 80% to 85% of them seen once. Specimen: peripheral blood. All receptors come from a woman between 25 and 40 years old who had recovered from COVID-19.

The rearrangement uses TRBV29-1 and TRBJ2-7, with unresolved D. V shed 3 bases and J shed 3 bases, with 15 bases lying between them. Germline-derived CDR1 and CDR2 are SQVTM and ANQGSEA. The CDR3 consists of 14 residues. The CDR3 is CSVEEQEVHYEQYF. The CDR3, as DNA: TGCAGCGTTGAGGAACAAGAGGTCCACTACGAGCAGTACTTC.

This chain uses TRBV11-2 with TRBJ1-1; possibly TRBD1 for D (6 bases). Germline V gene data show CDR1 as SGHAT and CDR2 as FQNNGV. Trimming took off 6 bases at V and 10 bases at J, with 33 bases between the two ends. The CDR3 is 18 residues long. CDR3 nucleotides: TGTGCCAGCAGTCCGCGGGGGCCGCCAAGGGAACATGATGAGGGAGCTTTCTTT. Amino acid sequence: CASSPRGPPREHDEGAFF.

The rearrangement joins TRBV10-1 to TRBJ2-1, with D uncertain. CDR1 and CDR2 from the germline V gene are WNHNN and SYGVQD (reference sequence). Trimming took off 5 bases at V and 6 bases at J, with 11 bases between the two ends. The CDR3 has 13 amino acids. CDR3 DNA: TGCGCCAGCAGTCCAAACTGGGCCAATGAGCAGTTCTTC. Encoded protein: CASSPNWANEQFF.

This clone appeared many times. The chain joins TRBV27 to TRBJ1-2; D is possibly TRBD1 (6 bases). The ends were cut back, 0 bases at V and 4 bases at J, with 18 bases in the middle. The CDR3 has 17 residues. Germline-derived CDR1 and CDR2 are MNHEY and SMNVEV (reference sequence). Written as DNA, the CDR3 is TGTGCCAGCAGTTTATCCCCGAACAGGGCGGAAATCTATGGCTACACCTTC. It codes for CASSLSPNRAEIYGYTF.

The V call is TRBV5-8, the J call TRBJ2-7; no reliable D call. The germline V gene has CDR1 SGHTS and CDR2 YDEGEE. V dropped 5 bases and J dropped 3 bases, with 6 bases sitting between them. The CDR3 runs 11 residues. The CDR3 DNA reads as TGTGCCAGCAGGAGGAACTACGAGCAGTACTTC. This translates into CASRRNYEQYF.